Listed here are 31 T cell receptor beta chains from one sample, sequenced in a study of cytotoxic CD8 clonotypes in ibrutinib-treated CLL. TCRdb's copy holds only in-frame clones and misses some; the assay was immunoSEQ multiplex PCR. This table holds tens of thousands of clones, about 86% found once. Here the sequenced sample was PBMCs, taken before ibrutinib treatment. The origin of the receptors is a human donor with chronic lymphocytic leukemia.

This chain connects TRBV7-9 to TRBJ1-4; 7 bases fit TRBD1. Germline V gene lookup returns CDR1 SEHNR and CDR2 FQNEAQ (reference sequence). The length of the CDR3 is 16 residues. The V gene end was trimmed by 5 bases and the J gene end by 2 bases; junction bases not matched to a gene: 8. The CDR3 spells CASSRDSPATNEKLFF. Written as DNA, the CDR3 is TGTGCCAGCAGCCGGGACAGCCCGGCGACTAATGAAAAACTGTTTTTT.

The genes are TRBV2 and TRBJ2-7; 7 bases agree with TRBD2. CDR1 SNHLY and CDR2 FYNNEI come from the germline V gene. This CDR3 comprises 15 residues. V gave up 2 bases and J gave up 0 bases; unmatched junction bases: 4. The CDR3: CASSESSGASYEQYF. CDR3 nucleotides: TGTGCCAGCAGTGAATCTAGCGGAGCCTCCTACGAGCAGTACTTC.

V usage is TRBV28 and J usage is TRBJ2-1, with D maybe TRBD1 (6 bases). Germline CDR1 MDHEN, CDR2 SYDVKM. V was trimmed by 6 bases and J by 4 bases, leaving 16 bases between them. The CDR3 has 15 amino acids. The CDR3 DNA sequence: TGTGCCAGCAGCAAACCTCCAGGGGTTTACAATGAGCAGTTCTTC. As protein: CASSKPPGVYNEQFF.

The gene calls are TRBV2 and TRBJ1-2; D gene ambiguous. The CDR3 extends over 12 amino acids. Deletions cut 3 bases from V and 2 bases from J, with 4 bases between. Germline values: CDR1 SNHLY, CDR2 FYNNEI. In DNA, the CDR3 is TGTGCCAGCAGTGAGTTGAACTATGGCTACACCTTC. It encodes CASSELNYGYTF.

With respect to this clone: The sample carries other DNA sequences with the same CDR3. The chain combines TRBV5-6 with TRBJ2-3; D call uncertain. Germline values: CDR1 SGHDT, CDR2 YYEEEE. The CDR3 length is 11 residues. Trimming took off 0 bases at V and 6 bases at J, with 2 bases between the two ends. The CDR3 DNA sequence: TGTGCCAGCAGCTTGGGGGATACGCAGTATTTT. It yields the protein CASSLGDTQYF. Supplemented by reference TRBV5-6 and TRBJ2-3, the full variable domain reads DAGVTQSPTHLIKTRGQQVTLRCSPKSGHDTVSWYQQALGQGPQFIFQYYEEEERQRGNFPDRFSGHQFPNYSSELNVNALLLGDSALYLCASSLGDTQYFGPGTRLTVL.

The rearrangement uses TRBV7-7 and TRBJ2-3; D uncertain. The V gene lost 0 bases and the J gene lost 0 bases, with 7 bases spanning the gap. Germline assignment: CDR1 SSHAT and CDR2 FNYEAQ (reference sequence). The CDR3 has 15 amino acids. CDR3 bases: TGTGCCAGCAGCTTAGCACAGACAAGCACAGATACGCAGTATTTT. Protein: CASSLAQTSTDTQYF.

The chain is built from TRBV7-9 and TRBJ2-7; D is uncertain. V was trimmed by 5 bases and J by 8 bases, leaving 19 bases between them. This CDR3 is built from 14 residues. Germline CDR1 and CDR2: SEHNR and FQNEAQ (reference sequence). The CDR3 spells CASSRLIGFRKQYF. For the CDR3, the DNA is TGTGCCAGCAGCCGCCTTATAGGTTTTAGGAAGCAGTACTTC.

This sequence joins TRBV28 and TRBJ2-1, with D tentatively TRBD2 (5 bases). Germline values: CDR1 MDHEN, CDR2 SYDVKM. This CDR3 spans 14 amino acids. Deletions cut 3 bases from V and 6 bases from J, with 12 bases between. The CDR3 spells CASSFVGRGNEQFF. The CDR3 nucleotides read TGTGCCAGCAGTTTTGTAGGACGGGGCAATGAGCAGTTCTTC.

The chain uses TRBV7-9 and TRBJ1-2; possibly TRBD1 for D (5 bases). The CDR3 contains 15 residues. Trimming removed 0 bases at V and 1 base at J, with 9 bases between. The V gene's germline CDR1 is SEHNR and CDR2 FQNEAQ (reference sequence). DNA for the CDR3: TGTGCCAGCAGCTTAGCCGGGACCCTTAACTATGGCTACACCTTC. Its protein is CASSLAGTLNYGYTF.

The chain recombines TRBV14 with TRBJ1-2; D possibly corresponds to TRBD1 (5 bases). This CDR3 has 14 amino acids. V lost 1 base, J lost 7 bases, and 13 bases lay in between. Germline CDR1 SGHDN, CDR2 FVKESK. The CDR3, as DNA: TGTGCCAGCAGCCAAGTCATCTCTGGGGGTGGCTACACCTTC. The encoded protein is CASSQVISGGGYTF.

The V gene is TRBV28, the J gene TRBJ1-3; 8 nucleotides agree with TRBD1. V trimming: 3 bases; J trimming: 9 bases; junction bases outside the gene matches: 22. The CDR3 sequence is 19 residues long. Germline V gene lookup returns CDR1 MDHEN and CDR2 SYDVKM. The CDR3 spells CASSFAPPYRGGDLSTIYF. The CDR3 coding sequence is TGTGCCAGCAGTTTTGCCCCCCCTTACAGGGGGGGGGATCTGAGCACCATATATTTT.

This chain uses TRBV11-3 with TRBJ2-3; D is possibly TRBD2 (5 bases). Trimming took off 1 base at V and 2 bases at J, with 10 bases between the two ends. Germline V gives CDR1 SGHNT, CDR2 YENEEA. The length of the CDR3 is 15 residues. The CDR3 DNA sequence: TGTGCCAGCAGCTTAGGAGGGTCTTTCACAGATACGCAGTATTTT. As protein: CASSLGGSFTDTQYF.

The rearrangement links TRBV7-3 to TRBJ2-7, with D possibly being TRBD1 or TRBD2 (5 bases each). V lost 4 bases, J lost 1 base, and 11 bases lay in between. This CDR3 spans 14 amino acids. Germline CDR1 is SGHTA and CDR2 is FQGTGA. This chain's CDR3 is CASSSPGPSYEQYF. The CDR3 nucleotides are TGTGCCAGCAGCTCTCCGGGACCTTCCTACGAGCAGTACTTC.

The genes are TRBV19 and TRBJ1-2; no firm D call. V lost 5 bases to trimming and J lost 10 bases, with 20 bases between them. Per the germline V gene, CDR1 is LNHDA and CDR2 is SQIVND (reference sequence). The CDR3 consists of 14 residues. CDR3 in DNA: TGTGCCAGTAGTCCAGACATCAACCGGGATATCTACACCTTC. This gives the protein CASSPDINRDIYTF.

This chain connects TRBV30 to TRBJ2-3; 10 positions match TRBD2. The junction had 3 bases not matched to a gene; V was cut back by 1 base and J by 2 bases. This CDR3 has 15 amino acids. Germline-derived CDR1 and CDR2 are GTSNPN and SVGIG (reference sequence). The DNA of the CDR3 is TGTGCCTGGAGTGCTCTAGCGGGAGTCACAGATACGCAGTATTTT. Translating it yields CAWSALAGVTDTQYF.

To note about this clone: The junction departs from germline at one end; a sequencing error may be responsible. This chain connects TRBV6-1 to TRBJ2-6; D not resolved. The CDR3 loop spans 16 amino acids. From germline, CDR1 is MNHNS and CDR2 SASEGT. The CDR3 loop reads CASSEGPYSGANVLTF. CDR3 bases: TGTGCCAGCAGCGAAGGGCCCTACTCTGGGGCCAACGTCCTGACTTTC.

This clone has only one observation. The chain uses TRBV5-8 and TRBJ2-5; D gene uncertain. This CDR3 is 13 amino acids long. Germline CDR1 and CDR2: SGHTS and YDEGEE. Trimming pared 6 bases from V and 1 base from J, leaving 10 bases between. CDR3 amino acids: CASNPETQETQYF. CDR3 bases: TGTGCCAGCAATCCGGAGACCCAAGAGACCCAGTACTTC.

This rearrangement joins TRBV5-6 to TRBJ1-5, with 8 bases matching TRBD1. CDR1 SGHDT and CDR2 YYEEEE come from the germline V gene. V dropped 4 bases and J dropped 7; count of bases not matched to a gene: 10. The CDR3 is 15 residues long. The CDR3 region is CASSTTGQGPQPQHF. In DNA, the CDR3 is TGTGCCAGCAGCACGACTGGACAGGGCCCCCAGCCCCAGCATTTT. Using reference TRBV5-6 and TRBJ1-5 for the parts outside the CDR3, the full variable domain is DAGVTQSPTHLIKTRGQQVTLRCSPKSGHDTVSWYQQALGQGPQFIFQYYEEEERQRGNFPDRFSGHQFPNYSSELNVNALLLGDSALYLCASSTTGQGPQPQHFGDGTRLSIL.

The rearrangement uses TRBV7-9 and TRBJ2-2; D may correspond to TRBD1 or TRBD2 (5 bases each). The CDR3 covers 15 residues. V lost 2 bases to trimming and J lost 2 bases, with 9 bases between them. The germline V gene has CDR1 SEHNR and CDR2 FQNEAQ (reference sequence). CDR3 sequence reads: CASSLMGVNTGELFF. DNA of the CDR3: TGTGCCAGCAGCTTAATGGGGGTTAACACCGGGGAGCTGTTTTTT.

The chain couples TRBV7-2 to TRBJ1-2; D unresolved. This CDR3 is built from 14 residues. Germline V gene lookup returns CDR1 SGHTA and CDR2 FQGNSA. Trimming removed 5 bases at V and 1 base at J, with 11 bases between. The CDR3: CASSVELLNYGYTF. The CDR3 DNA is TGTGCCAGCAGCGTGGAGCTACTTAACTATGGCTACACCTTC.

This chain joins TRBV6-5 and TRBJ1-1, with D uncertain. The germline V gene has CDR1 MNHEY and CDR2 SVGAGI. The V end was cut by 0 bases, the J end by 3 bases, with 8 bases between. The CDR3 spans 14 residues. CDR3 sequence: CASSYSLGDTEAFF. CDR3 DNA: TGTGCCAGCAGTTACTCGTTAGGAGACACTGAAGCTTTCTTT.

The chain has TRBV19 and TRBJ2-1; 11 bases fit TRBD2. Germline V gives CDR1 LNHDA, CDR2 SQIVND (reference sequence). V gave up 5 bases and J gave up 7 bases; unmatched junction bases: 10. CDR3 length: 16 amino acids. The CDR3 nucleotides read TGTGCCAGTAGTCACATCGGGCTAGCGGGAGGTAATGAGCAGTTCTTC. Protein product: CASSHIGLAGGNEQFF.

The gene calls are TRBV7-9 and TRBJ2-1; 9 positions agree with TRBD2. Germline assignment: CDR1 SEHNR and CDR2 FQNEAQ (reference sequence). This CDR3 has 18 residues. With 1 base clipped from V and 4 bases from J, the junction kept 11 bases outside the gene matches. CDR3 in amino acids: CASSLGGSGSSLYNEQFF. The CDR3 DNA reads TGTGCCAGCAGCTTAGGCGGTAGCGGGAGTTCGTTATACAATGAGCAGTTCTTC.

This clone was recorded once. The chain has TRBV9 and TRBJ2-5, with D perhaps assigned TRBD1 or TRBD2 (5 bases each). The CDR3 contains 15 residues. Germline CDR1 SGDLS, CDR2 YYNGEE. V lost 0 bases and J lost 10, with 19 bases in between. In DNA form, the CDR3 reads TGTGCCAGCAGCGTAGCCCTGGCTCTTGTGGGGGACCAGTACTTC. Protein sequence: CASSVALALVGDQYF.

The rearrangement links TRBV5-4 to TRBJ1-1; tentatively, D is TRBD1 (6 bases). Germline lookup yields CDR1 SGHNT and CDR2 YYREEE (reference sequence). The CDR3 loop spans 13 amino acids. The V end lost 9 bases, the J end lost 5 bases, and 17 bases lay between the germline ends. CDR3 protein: CATKPGARTEAFF. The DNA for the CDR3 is TGTGCCACAAAACCGGGGGCGAGAACTGAAGCTTTCTTT.

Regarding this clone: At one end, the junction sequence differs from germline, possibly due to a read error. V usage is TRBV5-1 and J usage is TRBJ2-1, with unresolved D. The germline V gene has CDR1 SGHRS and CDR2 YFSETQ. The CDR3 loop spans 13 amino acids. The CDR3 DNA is TGCGCCAGCAGCTTAGACTCCAACAATGAGCAGTTCTTC. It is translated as CASSLDSNNEQFF.

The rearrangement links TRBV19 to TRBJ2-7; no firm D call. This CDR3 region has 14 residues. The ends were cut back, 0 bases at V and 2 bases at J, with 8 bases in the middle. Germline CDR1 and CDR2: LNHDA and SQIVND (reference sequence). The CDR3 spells CASSIEAGTYEQYF. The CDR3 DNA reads TGTGCCAGTAGTATAGAAGCTGGGACCTACGAGCAGTACTTC.

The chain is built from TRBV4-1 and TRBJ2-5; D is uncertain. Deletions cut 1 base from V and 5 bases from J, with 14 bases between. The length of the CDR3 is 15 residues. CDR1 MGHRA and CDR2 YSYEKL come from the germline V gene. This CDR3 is CASSQGLTTWETQYF. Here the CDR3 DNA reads TGCGCCAGCAGCCAAGGTTTAACAACTTGGGAGACCCAGTACTTC.

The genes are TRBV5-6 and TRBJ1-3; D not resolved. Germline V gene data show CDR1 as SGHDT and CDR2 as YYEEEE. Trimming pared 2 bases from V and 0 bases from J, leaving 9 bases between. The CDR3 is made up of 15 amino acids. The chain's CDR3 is CASSLRGFSGNTIYF. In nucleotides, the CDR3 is TGTGCCAGCAGCTTAAGAGGCTTCTCTGGAAACACCATATATTTT.

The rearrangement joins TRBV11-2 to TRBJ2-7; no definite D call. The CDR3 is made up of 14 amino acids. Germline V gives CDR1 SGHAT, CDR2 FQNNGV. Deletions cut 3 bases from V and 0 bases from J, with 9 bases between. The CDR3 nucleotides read TGTGCCAGCAGCTTTTGGCTAAACTCCTACGAGCAGTACTTC. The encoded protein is CASSFWLNSYEQYF. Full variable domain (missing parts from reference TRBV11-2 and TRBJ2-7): EAGVAQSPRYKIIEKRQSVAFWCNPISGHATLYWYQQILGQGPKLLIQFQNNGVVDDSQLPKDRFSAERLKGVDSTLKIQPAKLEDSAVYLCASSFWLNSYEQYFGPGTRLTVT.

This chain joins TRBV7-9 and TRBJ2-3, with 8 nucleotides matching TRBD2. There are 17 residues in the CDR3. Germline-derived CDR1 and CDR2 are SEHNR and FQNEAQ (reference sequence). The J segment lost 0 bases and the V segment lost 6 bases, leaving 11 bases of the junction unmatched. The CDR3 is CASSFYGRVGSTDTQYF. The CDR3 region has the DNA TGTGCCAGCAGTTTTTACGGGAGGGTTGGTAGCACAGATACGCAGTATTTT.